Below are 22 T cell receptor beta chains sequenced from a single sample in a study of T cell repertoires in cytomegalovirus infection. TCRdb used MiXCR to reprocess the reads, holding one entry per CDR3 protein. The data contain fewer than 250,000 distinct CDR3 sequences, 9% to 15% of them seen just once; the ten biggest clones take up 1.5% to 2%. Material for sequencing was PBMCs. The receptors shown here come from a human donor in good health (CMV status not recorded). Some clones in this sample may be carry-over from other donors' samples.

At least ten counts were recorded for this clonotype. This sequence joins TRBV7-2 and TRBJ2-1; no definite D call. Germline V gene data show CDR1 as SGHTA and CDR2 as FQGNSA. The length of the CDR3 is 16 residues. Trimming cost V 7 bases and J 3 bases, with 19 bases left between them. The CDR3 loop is CASTNGDLRLYNEQFF. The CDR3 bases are TGTGCCAGCACCAATGGGGATTTGAGGCTCTACAATGAGCAGTTCTTC.

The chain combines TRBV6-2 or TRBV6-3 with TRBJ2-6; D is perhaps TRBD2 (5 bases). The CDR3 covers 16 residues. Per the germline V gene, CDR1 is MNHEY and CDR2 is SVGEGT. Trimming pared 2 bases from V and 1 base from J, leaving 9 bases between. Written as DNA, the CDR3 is TGTGCCAGCAGTTACCATAGGGAGTCTGGGGCCAACGTCCTGACTTTC. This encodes CASSYHRESGANVLTF.

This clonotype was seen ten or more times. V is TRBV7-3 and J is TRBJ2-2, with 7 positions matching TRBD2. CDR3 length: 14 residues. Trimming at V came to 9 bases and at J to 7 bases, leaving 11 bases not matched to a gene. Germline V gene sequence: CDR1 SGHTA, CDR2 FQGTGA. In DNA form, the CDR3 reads TGTGCCAGTCGGGAGGCGGCCGTGGGCGGGGAGCTGTTTTTT. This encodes CASREAAVGGELFF.

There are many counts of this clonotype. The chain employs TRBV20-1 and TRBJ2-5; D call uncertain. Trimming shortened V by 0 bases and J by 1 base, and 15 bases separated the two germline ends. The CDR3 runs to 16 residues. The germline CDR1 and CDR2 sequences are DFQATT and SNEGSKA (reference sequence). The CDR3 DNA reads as TGCAGTGCTAGAGATAGGGCGGAATCCCTCCAAGAGACCCAGTACTTC. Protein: CSARDRAESLQETQYF.

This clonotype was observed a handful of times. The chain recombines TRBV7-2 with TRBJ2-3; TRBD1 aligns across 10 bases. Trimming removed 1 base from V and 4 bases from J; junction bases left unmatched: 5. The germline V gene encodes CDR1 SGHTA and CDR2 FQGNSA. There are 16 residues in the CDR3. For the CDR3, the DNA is TGTGCCAGCAGCTTAGGACAGGGGGCGCCGCCAGATACGCAGTATTTT. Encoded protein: CASSLGQGAPPDTQYF.

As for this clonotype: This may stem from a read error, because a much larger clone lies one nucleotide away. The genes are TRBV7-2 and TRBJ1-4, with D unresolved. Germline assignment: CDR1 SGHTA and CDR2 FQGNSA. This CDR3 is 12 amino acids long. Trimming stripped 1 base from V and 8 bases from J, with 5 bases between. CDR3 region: CASSLEVEKLFF. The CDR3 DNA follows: TGTGCCAGCAGCTTAGAGGTCGAAAAACTGTTTTTT.

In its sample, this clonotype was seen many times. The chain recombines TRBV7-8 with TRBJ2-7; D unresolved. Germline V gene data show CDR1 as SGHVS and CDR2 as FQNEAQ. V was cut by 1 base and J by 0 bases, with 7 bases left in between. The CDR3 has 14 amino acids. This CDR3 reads CASSLGHTSYEQYF. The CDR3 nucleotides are TGTGCCAGCAGCTTAGGGCACACCTCCTACGAGCAGTACTTC.

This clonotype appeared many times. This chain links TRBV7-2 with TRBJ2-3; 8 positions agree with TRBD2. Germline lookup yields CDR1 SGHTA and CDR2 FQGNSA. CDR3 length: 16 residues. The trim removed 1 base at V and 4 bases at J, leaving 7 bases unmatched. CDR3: CASSLVAGRAADTQYF. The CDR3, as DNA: TGTGCCAGCAGCTTAGTTGCCGGGAGGGCCGCAGATACGCAGTATTTT.

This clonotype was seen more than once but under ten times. The CDR3 protein is CASSSRRVSSTDTQYF. In DNA form, the CDR3 reads TGTGCCAGCAGCTCCCGCCGGGTTTCAAGCACAGATACGCAGTATTTT. The rearrangement joins TRBV11-3 to TRBJ2-3; D is undetermined. The CDR3 length is 16 residues. Germline CDR1 and CDR2: SGHNT and YENEEA. Between the trimmed V and J ends, which lost 4 bases and 0 bases, there was a span of 14 bases.

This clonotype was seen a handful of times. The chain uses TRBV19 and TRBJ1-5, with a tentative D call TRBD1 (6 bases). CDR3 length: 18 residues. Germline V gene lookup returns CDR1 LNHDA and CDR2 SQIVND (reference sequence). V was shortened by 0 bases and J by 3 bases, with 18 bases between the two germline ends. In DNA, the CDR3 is TGTGCCAGTAGTATAGAGGGAGGGGGAGAAGCGATCAATCAGCCCCAGCATTTT. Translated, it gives CASSIEGGGEAINQPQHF.

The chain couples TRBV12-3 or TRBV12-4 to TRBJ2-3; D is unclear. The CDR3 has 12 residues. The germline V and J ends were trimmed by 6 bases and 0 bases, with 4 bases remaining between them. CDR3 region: CASRRSTDTQYF. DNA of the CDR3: TGTGCCAGCAGGCGCAGCACAGATACGCAGTATTTT.

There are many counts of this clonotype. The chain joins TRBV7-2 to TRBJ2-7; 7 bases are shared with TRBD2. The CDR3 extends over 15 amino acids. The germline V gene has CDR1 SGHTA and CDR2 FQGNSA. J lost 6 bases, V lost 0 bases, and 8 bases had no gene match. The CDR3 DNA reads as TGTGCCAGCAGCTTAGCGGGTCGGGAGGTTTTCGAGCAGTACTTC. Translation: CASSLAGREVFEQYF.

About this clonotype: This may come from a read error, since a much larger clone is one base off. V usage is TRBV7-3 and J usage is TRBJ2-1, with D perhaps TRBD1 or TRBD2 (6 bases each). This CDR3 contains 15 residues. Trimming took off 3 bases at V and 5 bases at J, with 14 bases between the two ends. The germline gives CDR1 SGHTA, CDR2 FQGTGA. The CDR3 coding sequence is TGTGCCAGCAGCTTCGTGGGAAGGGGGGACAATGAGCAGTTCTTC. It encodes CASSFVGRGDNEQFF.

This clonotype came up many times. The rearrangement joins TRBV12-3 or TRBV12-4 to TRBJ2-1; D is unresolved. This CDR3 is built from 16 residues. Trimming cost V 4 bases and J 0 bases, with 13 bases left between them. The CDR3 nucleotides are TGTGCCAGCAGTTCACCGGGTTCTAGCTCCTACAATGAGCAGTTCTTC. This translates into CASSSPGSSSYNEQFF.

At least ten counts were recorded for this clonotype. CDR3 DNA sequence: TGTGCCAGCATTACCATGGACGGTAACACTGAAGCTTTCTTT. Protein product: CASITMDGNTEAFF. The rearrangement uses TRBV28 and TRBJ1-1; D not certain. The V gene lost 7 bases and the J gene lost 2 bases, with 14 bases spanning the gap. Germline assignment: CDR1 MDHEN and CDR2 SYDVKM. The CDR3 extends over 14 amino acids.

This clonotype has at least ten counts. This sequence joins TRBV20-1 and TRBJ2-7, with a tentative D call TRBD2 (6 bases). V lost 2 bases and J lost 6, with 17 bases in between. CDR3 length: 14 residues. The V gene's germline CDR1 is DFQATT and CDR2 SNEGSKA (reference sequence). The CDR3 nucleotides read TGCAGTGCTAGACTAGCGTCCCGAGGGCCCGAGCAGTACTTC. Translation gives CSARLASRGPEQYF.

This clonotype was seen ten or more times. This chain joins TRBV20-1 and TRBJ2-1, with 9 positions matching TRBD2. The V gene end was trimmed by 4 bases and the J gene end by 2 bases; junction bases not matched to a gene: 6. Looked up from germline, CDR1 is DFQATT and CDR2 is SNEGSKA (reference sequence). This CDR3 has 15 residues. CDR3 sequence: CSANSGRKPYNEQFF. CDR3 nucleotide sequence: TGCAGTGCTAATAGCGGGAGAAAACCCTACAATGAGCAGTTCTTC.

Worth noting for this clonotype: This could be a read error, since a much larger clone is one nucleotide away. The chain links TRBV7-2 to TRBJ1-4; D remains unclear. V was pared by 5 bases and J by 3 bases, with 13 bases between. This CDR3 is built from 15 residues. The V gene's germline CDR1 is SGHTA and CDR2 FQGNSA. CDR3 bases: TGTGCCAGCAGCCTGATGTCGGCCCCTAATGAAAAACTGTTTTTT. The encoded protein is CASSLMSAPNEKLFF.

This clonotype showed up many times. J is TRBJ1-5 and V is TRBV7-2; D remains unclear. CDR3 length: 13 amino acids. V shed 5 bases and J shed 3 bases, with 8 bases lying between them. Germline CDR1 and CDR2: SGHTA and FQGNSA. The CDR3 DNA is TGTGCCAGCAGCCCCGATCTCAATCAGCCCCAGCATTTT. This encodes CASSPDLNQPQHF.

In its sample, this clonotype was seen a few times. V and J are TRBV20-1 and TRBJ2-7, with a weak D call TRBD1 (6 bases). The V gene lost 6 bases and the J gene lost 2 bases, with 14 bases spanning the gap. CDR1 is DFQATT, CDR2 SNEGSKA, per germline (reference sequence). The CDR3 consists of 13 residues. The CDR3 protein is CSATGQSAYEQYF. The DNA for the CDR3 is TGCAGTGCCACCGGACAGTCCGCCTACGAGCAGTACTTC.

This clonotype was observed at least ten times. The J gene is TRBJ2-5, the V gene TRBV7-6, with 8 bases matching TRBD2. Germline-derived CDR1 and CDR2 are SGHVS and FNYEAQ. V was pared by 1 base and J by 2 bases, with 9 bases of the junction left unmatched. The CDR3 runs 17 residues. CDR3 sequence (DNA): TGTGCCAGCAGCTTAGTGGGTACTAGCGGAACACAAGAGACCCAGTACTTC. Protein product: CASSLVGTSGTQETQYF.

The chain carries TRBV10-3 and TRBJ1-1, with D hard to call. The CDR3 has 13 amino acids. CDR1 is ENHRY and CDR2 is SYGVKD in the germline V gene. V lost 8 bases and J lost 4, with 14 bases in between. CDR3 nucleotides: TGTGCCATCTGCCCCTCAGGCGGCACTGAAGCTTTCTTT. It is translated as CAICPSGGTEAFF.